This T cell receptor (beta chain) is from a study of T cells in Graves' hyperthyroidism and ophthalmopathy. Amplified regions were TCR beta CDR3 sequences from RNA transcripts. The TCR CDR3 first-round RT-PCR relied on the HTBI primer set. One entry per CDR3 protein results from TCRdb running MiXCR on the multiplex PCR reads. Found here are around 300,000 distinct CDR3 sequences, around 15% of them singletons; the top ten hold 30%. Looked up from germline, CDR1 is DFQATT and CDR2 is SNEGSKA (reference sequence). This CDR3 contains 13 residues. V shed 6 bases, J shed 8 bases, and the junction held 8 bases outside the gene matches. Study findings and constraints: The majority of expanded thyroid clonotypes above 0.001 also appeared in blood.

This clonotype was seen at least ten times. The antigen remains unidentified. Sequencing used blood. The rearrangement links TRBV20-1 to TRBJ2-1; TRBD2 matches at 9 bases. The receptor was derived from a woman in her forties or fifties with Graves' hyperthyroidism that later progressed to Graves' ophthalmopathy. The CDR3 nucleotides are TGCAGTGCCCTTCTTAGCGGGAGTCATGAGCAGTTCTTC. It encodes CSALLSGSHEQFF.